The clone carrying this T cell receptor beta chain has just a few counts. Its target is not known. Each CDR3 protein is one row after TCRdb ran MiXCR on the 5' RACE reads. This sample yields some 840,000 distinct CDR3 sequences, of which 10% to 15% are seen a single time; more than 0.5% belongs to the top ten. Germline assignment: CDR1 MDHEN and CDR2 SYDVKM. V shed 11 bases and J shed 7 bases, with 24 bases lying between them. The CDR3 spans 14 residues. The data derive from a study of CD8 T cells in ankylosing spondylitis. Study results and limitations: Blood from ankylosing spondylitis patients appeared to carry a characteristic roughly eight-variant TCR beta motif.

The clonotype comes from a male donor with ankylosing spondylitis. The chain couples TRBV28 to TRBJ2-7; D possibly uses TRBD1 or TRBD2 (5 bases each). What was sequenced was blood, either unsorted or a sorted T cell fraction (not recorded which). Here the CDR3 DNA reads TGTGCCGCCAGCATTCAGGGCCTATCGGGGGAGCAGTACTTC. It is translated as CAASIQGLSGEQYF.